The rows below give T cell receptor beta chains drawn from one sample of a study of blood T cell repertoires in COVID-19. Repertoires were generated with immunoSEQ multiplex PCR, while TCRdb's copy carries only in-frame clones and drops some. The data hold tens of thousands of clones, with roughly 78% observed a single time. The sequencing input was peripheral blood. These receptors were taken from a man aged 55 to 70 with active or convalescent COVID-19. The CDR3 runs from the conserved cysteine through the conserved F or W. A D gene is named only where the DNA matches it firmly. Rows give clone size only sometimes, using once, few, many, or a class for an expanded clone.

D gene | clone size | J gene | V gene | CDR3 protein | CDR3 DNA
TRBD2 | - | TRBJ2-3 | TRBV7-9 | CAGGGTASGASTDTQYF | TGTGCCGGTGGGGGGACGGCTAGCGGGGCTAGCACAGATACGCAGTATTTT
- | - | TRBJ2-7 | TRBV6-5 | CATHSTGYPEQYF | TGTGCCACTCATTCCACAGGGTATCCAGAGCAGTACTTC
TRBD1 | few | TRBJ1-1 | TRBV27 | CASSLLAGGRNTEAFF | TGTGCCAGCAGTTTATTGGCAGGGGGGAGGAACACTGAAGCTTTCTTT
- | - | TRBJ1-5 | TRBV7-8 | CASSWGQPNQPQHF | TGTGCCAGCAGCTGGGGACAACCAAATCAGCCCCAGCATTTT
- | - | TRBJ1-2 | TRBV5-6 | CASSLSRAGYTF | TGTGCCAGCAGCTTATCCCGCGCTGGCTACACCTTC
TRBD2 | - | TRBJ2-5 | TRBV3-1/TRBV3-2 | CASTPYSGGETQYF | TGTGCCAGCACCCCCTACTCGGGAGGGGAGACCCAGTACTTC
- | once | TRBJ2-5 | TRBV18 | CASSLMGDQETQYF | TGTGCCAGCTCACTAATGGGAGACCAAGAGACCCAGTACTTC
- | - | TRBJ2-1 | TRBV7-8 | CASSLSVAYNEQFF | TGTGCCAGCAGCTTAAGCGTAGCCTACAATGAGCAGTTCTTC
- | few | TRBJ2-3 | TRBV7-3 | CASSITSTDTQYF | TGTGCCAGCAGCATTACTAGCACAGATACGCAGTATTTT
TRBD2 | - | TRBJ2-1 | TRBV5-4 | CASSLGLAGISYNEQFF | TGTGCCAGCAGCTTGGGACTAGCGGGTATCTCCTACAATGAGCAGTTCTTC
TRBD2 | once | TRBJ2-5 | TRBV5-5 | CASSLGLAGQETQYF | TGTGCCAGCAGCTTGGGACTAGCGGGGCAGGAGACCCAGTACTTC
- | - | TRBJ2-1 | TRBV7-2 | CASSLGQASYNEQFF | TGTGCCAGCAGCTTAGGGCAGGCCTCTTACAATGAGCAGTTCTTC
- | - | TRBJ1-2 | TRBV4-3 | CASSQVAGFGYTF | TGCGCCAGCAGCCAAGTTGCGGGTTTCGGCTACACCTTC
- | - | TRBJ1-5 | TRBV6-2/TRBV6-3 | CASSSGSYQPQHF | TGTGCCAGCAGCTCAGGGTCGTATCAGCCCCAGCATTTT
TRBD1 | - | TRBJ2-5 | TRBV11-1 | CASSSDRGRETQYF | TGTGCCAGCAGCTCCGACAGGGGGCGAGAGACCCAGTACTTC
- | - | TRBJ2-7 | TRBV20-1 | CSAISYEQYF | TGCAGTGCCATCTCCTACGAGCAGTACTTC
- | - | TRBJ1-1 | TRBV11-2 | CASSQPRATNTEAFF | TGTGCCAGCAGCCAGCCGAGGGCTACGAACACTGAAGCTTTCTTT
TRBD1 | - | TRBJ1-1 | TRBV7-9 | CASSLTGQGDGGEAFF | TGTGCCAGCAGCTTAACGGGACAGGGGGACGGTGGTGAAGCTTTCTTT
TRBD1 | - | TRBJ2-7 | TRBV29-1 | CSVERVTGVEQYF | TGCAGCGTTGAAAGGGTCACAGGGGTCGAGCAGTACTTC
- | - | TRBJ1-5 | TRBV9 | CASSSPGYNQPQHF | TGTGCCAGCAGCTCGCCAGGCTATAATCAGCCCCAGCATTTT
TRBD2 | - | TRBJ2-7 | TRBV10-3 | CAIDSGGRSYEQYF | TGTGCCATTGATAGCGGGGGCCGGTCCTACGAGCAGTACTTC
- | - | TRBJ1-2 | TRBV2 | CASSGEWINYGYTF | TGTGCCAGCAGTGGGGAGTGGATTAACTATGGCTACACCTTC
- | - | TRBJ2-1 | TRBV9 | CASSVSGMAGNEQFF | TGTGCCAGCAGCGTTAGCGGAATGGCGGGTAATGAGCAGTTCTTC
- | - | TRBJ1-5 | TRBV7-8 | CASSLDPGNQPQHF | TGTGCCAGCAGCTTAGACCCGGGCAATCAGCCCCAGCATTTT
TRBD1 | - | TRBJ2-5 | TRBV10-3 | CAISDPSSRDRAQETQYF | TGTGCCATCAGTGACCCTTCTAGTCGGGACAGGGCCCAAGAGACCCAGTACTTC
TRBD1 | - | TRBJ1-2 | TRBV5-4 | CASSPSDRLYGYTF | TGTGCCAGCAGCCCGTCGGACAGGCTCTATGGCTACACCTTC
- | medium-sized | TRBJ2-7 | TRBV29-1 | CSVVTSFGSYEQYF | TGCAGCGTCGTGACAAGTTTCGGTTCCTACGAGCAGTACTTC
- | - | TRBJ2-3 | TRBV2 | CASSRITLVNDTQYF | TGTGCCAGCAGTAGAATCACTTTGGTAAATGATACGCAGTATTTT
TRBD1 | - | TRBJ2-1 | TRBV4-1 | CASSQTGTGRANEQFF | TGCGCCAGCAGCCAAACCGGGACAGGGAGGGCGAATGAGCAGTTCTTC
- | - | TRBJ2-3 | TRBV7-3 | CASSHPQGGTDTQYF | TGTGCCAGCAGCCATCCTCAGGGAGGAACAGATACGCAGTATTTT
TRBD1 | - | TRBJ1-2 | TRBV2 | CASSEGSGGVGYGYTF | TGTGCCAGCAGTGAAGGGTCAGGGGGCGTGGGCTATGGCTACACCTTC
TRBD1 | - | TRBJ1-3 | TRBV5-4 | CASSLRQGAGNTIYF | TGTGCCAGCAGCTTGCGACAGGGAGCTGGAAACACCATATATTTT
- | few | TRBJ1-1 | TRBV18 | CASSPSGGATEAFF | TGTGCCAGCTCACCTTCGGGGGGGGCCACTGAAGCTTTCTTT
TRBD1 | - | TRBJ1-2 | TRBV7-3 | CASSFRPGTGSGYTF | TGTGCCAGCAGCTTCAGACCCGGGACAGGGTCAGGCTACACCTTC
- | once | TRBJ1-5 | TRBV19 | CATSKGLSNQPQHF | TGTGCCACCTCGAAGGGGCTAAGCAATCAGCCCCAGCATTTT
- | - | TRBJ1-5 | TRBV28 | CASSFFFGNQPQHF | TGTGCCAGCAGTTTTTTCTTTGGCAATCAGCCCCAGCATTTT
TRBD1 | - | TRBJ2-7 | TRBV18 | CASSRQGQDYEQYF | TGTGCCAGCTCACGACAGGGCCAGGATTACGAGCAGTACTTC
- | - | TRBJ2-5 | TRBV30 | CAWSGPVETQYF | TGTGCCTGGAGTGGGCCTGTCGAGACCCAGTACTTC
- | - | TRBJ2-5 | TRBV18 | CASSPTGDGAQYF | TGTGCCAGCTCACCAACCGGCGACGGGGCCCAGTACTTC
- | - | TRBJ1-4 | TRBV4-1 | CASSQVPGQATNEKLFF | TGCGCCAGCAGCCAAGTCCCGGGACAAGCAACTAATGAAAAACTGTTTTTT
TRBD1 | - | TRBJ1-1 | TRBV28 | CASSPGDRGRTEAFF | TGTGCCAGCAGTCCCGGGGACAGGGGGCGCACTGAAGCTTTCTTT
- | few | TRBJ1-3 | TRBV2 | CASSTGTGYRNTIYF | TGTGCCAGTAGTACCGGAACAGGGTATAGAAACACCATATATTTT
- | few | TRBJ2-3 | TRBV7-3 | CASSSSRGAPQYF | TGTGCCAGCAGCTCAAGCCGGGGGGCCCCTCAGTATTTT
TRBD1 | - | TRBJ2-7 | TRBV7-9 | CASSFDRGSYEQYF | TGTGCCAGCAGCTTTGACAGGGGGTCCTACGAGCAGTACTTC
- | - | TRBJ1-5 | TRBV2 | CASSEVRGWFEPQHF | TGTGCCAGCAGTGAAGTGCGGGGTTGGTTTGAGCCCCAGCATTTT
TRBD2 | - | TRBJ2-1 | TRBV28 | CAILGLAGGTAEYNEQFF | TGTGCCATCTTAGGGCTAGCGGGGGGTACCGCCGAGTACAATGAGCAGTTCTTC
TRBD2 | - | TRBJ2-1 | TRBV6-5 | CASSLAGGPYNEQFF | TGTGCCAGCAGTTTAGCGGGGGGCCCATACAATGAGCAGTTCTTC
- | once | TRBJ2-7 | TRBV30 | CAARQRPLYEQYF | TGTGCCGCTAGACAGAGGCCCCTCTACGAGCAGTACTTC
- | - | TRBJ1-1 | TRBV5-1 | CASRPGGASGTEAFF | TGCGCCAGCAGACCTGGTGGGGCGTCGGGCACTGAAGCTTTCTTT
- | - | TRBJ1-1 | TRBV3-1/TRBV3-2 | CASSTRGINTEAFF | TGTGCCAGCAGCACAAGGGGCATTAACACTGAAGCTTTCTTT
- | - | TRBJ1-1 | TRBV7-9 | CASSSPVGQGSLEAFF | TGTGCCAGCAGCTCACCCGTGGGGCAGGGGAGTCTTGAAGCTTTCTTT
- | once | TRBJ2-3 | TRBV18 | CASSPPASTDTQYF | TGTGCCAGCTCACCACCGGCCAGCACAGATACGCAGTATTTT
- | - | TRBJ1-5 | TRBV2 | CASSEPEPQHF | TGTGCCAGCAGTGAACCTGAGCCCCAGCATTTT
- | - | TRBJ2-2 | TRBV5-4 | CASSDKQGDTGELFF | TGTGCCAGCAGCGACAAACAGGGAGACACCGGGGAGCTGTTTTTT
- | - | TRBJ1-1 | TRBV18 | CASSPGQSRDTEAFF | TGTGCCAGCTCACCAGGACAGTCCCGGGACACTGAAGCTTTCTTT
- | - | TRBJ1-5 | TRBV5-8 | CASSKGLNSNQPQHF | TGTGCCAGCAGCAAAGGACTCAATTCCAATCAGCCCCAGCATTTT
TRBD2 | - | TRBJ2-1 | TRBV9 | CASSKLAGLNNEQFF | TGTGCCAGCAGCAAACTAGCGGGGCTGAACAATGAGCAGTTCTTC
- | few | TRBJ1-2 | TRBV29-1 | CSVEDLDSYGYTF | TGCAGCGTTGAAGATCTGGACAGCTATGGCTACACCTTC